This T cell receptor beta chain stems from a study of a mutant IDH1 vaccine in newly diagnosed glioma. Study information: Every participant had undergone radiotherapy, temozolomide, or both before, and most underwent both.

TCRdb's copy holds only in-frame clones and misses some; the assay was immunoSEQ multiplex PCR. In the table there are some 51,000 clones, 78% of which are singletons. Stated time point: week 5, during vaccination. The vaccine gave 300 ug of a 20-mer mutant IDH1 peptide subcutaneously per dose. Turning to this clone: Its antigen is undetermined.

Trimming left V 5 bases short and J 1 base short, with 8 bases between. CDR3 length: 13 residues. Germline-derived CDR1 and CDR2 are SGHTA and FQGNSA. The sequencing used PBMCs, collected from a glioma patient whose treatment included an IDH1 peptide vaccine. This sequence originates from a woman aged 40 to 49 with glioma. J is TRBJ2-5 and V is TRBV7-2, with D uncertain. The CDR3 region has the DNA TGTGCCAGCAGCATCCTGCCCCAAGAGACCCAGTACTTC. Residues: CASSILPQETQYF.